This TCR beta chain was obtained from a study of identical twins. Template switching added a universal primer binding site, and final cDNA carried unique molecular identifiers. Each CDR3 protein is one row after TCRdb ran MiXCR on the 5' RACE reads. The sample consists of 700,000 or so distinct CDR3 sequences, over 8.5% of them appearing once. Trimming at V came to 1 base and at J to 3 bases, leaving 7 bases not matched to a gene. Per the germline V gene, CDR1 is SGHVS and CDR2 is FNYEAQ. The CDR3 covers 16 residues. This sample was also put to use in a study of yellow fever vaccine responses in identical twins.

The sample comprised PBMCs. This clonotype originated in a woman in her late teens or twenties in good health. This sequence joins TRBV7-6 and TRBJ2-3, with 7 nucleotides matching TRBD1. CDR3 DNA sequence: TGTGCCAGCAGCTTAGGGTCGGACAGGACGACAGATACGCAGTATTTT. It specifies CASSLGSDRTTDTQYF.